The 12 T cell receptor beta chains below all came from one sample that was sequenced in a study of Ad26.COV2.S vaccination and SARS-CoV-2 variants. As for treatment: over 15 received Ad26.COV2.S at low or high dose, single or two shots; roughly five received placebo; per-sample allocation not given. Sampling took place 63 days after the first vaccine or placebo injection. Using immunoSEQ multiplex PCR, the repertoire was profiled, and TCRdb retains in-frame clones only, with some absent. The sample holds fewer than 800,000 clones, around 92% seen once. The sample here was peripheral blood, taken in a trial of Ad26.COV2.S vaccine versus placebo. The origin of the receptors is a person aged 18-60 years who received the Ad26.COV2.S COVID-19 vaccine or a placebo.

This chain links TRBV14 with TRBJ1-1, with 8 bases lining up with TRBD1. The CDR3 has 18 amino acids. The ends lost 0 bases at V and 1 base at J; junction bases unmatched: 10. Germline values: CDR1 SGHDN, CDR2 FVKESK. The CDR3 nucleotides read TGTGCCAGCAGCCAAGATCCAAAACGGACAGGGTGGAACACTGAAGCTTTCTTT. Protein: CASSQDPKRTGWNTEAFF.

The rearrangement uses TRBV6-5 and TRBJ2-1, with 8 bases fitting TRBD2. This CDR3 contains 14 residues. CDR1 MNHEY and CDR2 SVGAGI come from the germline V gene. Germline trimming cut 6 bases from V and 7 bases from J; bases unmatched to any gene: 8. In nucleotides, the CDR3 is TGTGCCAGCAGACCGGGACTAGGGTTTAATGAGCAGTTCTTC. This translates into CASRPGLGFNEQFF.

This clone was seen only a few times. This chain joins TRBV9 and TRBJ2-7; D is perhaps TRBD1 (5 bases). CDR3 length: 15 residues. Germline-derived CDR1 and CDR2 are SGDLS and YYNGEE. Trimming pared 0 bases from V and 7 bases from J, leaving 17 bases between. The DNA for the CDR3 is TGTGCCAGCAGCGTAGTGCCGGAGCTAGGGGCGGAGCAGTACTTC. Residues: CASSVVPELGAEQYF.

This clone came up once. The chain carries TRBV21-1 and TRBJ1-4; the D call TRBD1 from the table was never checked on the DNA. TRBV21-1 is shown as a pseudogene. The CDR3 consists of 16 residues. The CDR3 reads CASSRGRTADNEKLFF. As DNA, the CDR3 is TGTGCCAGCAGCAGGGGGCGGACGGCGGATAATGAAAAACTGTTTTTT.

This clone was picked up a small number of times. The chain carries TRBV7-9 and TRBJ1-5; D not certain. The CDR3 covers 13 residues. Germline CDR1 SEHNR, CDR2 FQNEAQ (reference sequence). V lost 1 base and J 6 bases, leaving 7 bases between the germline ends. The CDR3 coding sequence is TGTGCCAGCAGCTTAGGGAGGGCTCAGCCCCAGCATTTT. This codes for CASSLGRAQPQHF.

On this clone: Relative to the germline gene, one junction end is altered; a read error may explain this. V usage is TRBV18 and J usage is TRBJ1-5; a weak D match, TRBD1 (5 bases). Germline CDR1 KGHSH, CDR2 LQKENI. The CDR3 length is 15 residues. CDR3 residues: CASSPGGSNNQPQHF. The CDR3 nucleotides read TGTGCCAGTTCACCGGGGGGATCGAACAATCAGCCCCAGCATTTT. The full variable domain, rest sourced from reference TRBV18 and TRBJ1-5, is NAGVMQNPRHLVRRRGQEARLRCSPMKGHSHVYWYRQLPEEGLKFMVYLQKENIIDESGMPKERFSAEFPKEGPSILRIQQVVRGDSAAYFCASSPGGSNNQPQHFGDGTRLSIL.

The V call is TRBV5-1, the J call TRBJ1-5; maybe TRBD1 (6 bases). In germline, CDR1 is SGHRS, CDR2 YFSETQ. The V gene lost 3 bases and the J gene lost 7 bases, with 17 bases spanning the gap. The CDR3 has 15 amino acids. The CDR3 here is CASSSGWGREQPQHF. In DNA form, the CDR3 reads TGCGCCAGCAGCTCGGGGTGGGGGCGCGAGCAGCCCCAGCATTTT.

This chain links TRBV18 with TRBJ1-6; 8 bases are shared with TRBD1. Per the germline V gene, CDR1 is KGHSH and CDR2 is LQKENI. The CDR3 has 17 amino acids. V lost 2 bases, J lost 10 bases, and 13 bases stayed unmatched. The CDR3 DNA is TGTGCCAGCTCACCAGTTCTAGCTACAGGGGGAGGGTCACCCCTCCACTTT. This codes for CASSPVLATGGGSPLHF.

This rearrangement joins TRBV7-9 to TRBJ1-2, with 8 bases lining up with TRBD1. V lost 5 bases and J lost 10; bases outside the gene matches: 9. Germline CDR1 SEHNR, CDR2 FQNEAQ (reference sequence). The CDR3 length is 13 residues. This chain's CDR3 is CASSQGQGLLYTF. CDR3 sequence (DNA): TGTGCCAGCAGCCAAGGACAGGGCTTGCTCTACACCTTC.

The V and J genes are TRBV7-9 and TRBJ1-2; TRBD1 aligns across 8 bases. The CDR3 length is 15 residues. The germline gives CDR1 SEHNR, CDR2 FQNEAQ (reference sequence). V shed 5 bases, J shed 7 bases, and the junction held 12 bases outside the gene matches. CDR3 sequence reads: CASSPFGRQGFGYTF. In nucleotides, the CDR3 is TGTGCCAGCAGCCCCTTCGGGAGACAGGGGTTTGGCTACACCTTC.

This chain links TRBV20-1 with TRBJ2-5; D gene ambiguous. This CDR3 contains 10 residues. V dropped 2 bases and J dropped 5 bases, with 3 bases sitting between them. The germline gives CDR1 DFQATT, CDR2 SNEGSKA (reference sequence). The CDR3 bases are TGCAGTGCTAGATTTGAGACCCAGTACTTC. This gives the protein CSARFETQYF.

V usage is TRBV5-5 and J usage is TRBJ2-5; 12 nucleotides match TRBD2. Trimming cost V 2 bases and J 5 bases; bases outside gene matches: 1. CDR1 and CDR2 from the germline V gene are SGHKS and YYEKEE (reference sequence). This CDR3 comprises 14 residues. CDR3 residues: CASSLTSGRETQYF. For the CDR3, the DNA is TGTGCCAGCAGCTTAACTAGCGGGAGGGAGACCCAGTACTTC.